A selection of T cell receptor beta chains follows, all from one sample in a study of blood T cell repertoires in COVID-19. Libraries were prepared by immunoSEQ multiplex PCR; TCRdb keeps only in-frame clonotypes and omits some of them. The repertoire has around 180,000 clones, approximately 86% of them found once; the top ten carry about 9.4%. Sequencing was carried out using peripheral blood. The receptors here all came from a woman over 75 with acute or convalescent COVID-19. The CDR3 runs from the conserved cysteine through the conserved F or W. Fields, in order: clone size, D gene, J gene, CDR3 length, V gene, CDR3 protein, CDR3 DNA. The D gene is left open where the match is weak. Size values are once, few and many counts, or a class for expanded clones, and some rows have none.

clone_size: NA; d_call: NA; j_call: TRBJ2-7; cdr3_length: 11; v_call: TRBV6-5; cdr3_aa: CASSTGYEQYF; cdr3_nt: TGTGCCAGCAGTACCGGCTACGAGCAGTACTTC
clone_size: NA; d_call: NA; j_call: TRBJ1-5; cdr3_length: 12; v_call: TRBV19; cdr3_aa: CASSVSNQPQHF; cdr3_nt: TGTGCCAGTAGCGTGAGCAATCAGCCCCAGCATTTT
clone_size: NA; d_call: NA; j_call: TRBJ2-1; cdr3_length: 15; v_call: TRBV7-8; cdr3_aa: CASSSLVGSYNEQFF; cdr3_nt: TGTGCCAGCAGCTCACTAGTTGGGTCCTACAATGAGCAGTTCTTC
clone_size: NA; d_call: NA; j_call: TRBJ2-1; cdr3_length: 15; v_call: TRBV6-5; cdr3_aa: CASSPDRNPYNEQFF; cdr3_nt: TGTGCCAGCAGCCCCGACAGGAACCCCTACAATGAGCAGTTCTTC
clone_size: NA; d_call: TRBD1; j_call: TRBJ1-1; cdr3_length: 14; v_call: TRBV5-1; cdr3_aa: CASSLPDRGVEAFF; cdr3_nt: TGCGCCAGCAGCTTACCGGACAGGGGAGTTGAAGCTTTCTTT
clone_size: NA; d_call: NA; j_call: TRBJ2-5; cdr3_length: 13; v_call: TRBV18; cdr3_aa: CASSPGRKETQYF; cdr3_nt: TGTGCCAGCTCACCGGGGCGGAAAGAGACCCAGTACTTC
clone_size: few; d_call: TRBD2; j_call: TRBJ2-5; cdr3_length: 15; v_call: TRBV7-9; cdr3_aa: CASSLGLAGTETQYF; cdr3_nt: TGTGCCAGCAGCTTAGGGCTAGCGGGGACAGAGACCCAGTACTTC
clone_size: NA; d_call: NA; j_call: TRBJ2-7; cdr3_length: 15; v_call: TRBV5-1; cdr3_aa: CASSLALVSSYEQYF; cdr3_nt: TGCGCCAGCAGCTTGGCCTTAGTTAGTTCCTACGAGCAGTACTTC
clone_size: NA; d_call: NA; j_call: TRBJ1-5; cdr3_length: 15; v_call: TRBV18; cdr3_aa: CASSPTAGVNQPQHF; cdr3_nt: TGTGCCAGCTCACCAACCGCCGGGGTCAATCAGCCCCAGCATTTT
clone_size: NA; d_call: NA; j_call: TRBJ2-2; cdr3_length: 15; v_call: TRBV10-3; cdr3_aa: CAISEGHTNTGELFF; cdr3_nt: TGTGCCATCAGTGAAGGACATACGAACACCGGGGAGCTGTTTTTT
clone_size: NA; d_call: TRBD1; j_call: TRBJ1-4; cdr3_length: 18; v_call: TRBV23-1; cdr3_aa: CASSQSLTMDRGDEKLFF; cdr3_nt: TGCGCCAGCAGTCAATCCCTAACGATGGACAGGGGTGATGAAAAACTGTTTTTT
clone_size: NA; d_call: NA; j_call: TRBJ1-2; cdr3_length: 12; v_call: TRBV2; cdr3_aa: CASSPGGFGYTF; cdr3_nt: TGTGCCAGCAGTCCGGGGGGTTTCGGCTACACCTTC
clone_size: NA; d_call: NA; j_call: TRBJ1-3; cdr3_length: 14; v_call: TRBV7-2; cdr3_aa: CASSDTMSGNTIYF; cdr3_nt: TGTGCCAGCAGCGACACAATGTCTGGAAACACCATATATTTT
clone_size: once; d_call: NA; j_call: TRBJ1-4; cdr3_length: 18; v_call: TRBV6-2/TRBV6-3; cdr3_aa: CASSSAAGRGATNEKLFF; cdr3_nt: TGTGCCAGCAGTTCCGCGGCAGGGCGGGGTGCAACTAATGAAAAACTGTTTTTT
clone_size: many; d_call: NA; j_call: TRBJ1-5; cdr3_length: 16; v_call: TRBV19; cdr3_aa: CASSSRGGGGNQPQHF; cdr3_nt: TGTGCCAGTAGTAGTAGGGGCGGCGGGGGCAATCAGCCCCAGCATTTT
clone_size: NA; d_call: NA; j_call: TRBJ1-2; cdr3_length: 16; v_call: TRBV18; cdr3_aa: CASSPNGFNSGYGYTF; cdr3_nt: TGTGCCAGCTCACCGAACGGTTTTAATAGCGGCTATGGCTACACCTTC
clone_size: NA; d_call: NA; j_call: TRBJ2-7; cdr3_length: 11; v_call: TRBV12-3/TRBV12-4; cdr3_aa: CASTQGYEQYF; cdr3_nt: TGTGCCAGCACCCAGGGCTACGAGCAGTACTTC
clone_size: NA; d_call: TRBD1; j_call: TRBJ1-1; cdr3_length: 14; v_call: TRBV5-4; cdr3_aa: CASSTDRGSTEAFF; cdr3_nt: TGTGCCAGCAGCACGGACAGGGGGAGCACTGAAGCTTTCTTT
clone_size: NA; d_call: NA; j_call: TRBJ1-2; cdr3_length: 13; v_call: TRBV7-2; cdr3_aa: CASSPLQYYGYTF; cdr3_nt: TGTGCCAGCAGCCCACTCCAATACTATGGCTACACCTTC
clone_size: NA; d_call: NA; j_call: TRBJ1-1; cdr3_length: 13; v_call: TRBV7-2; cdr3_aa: CASSLTQGPEAFF; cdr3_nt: TGTGCCAGCAGCTTAACACAGGGTCCTGAAGCTTTCTTT
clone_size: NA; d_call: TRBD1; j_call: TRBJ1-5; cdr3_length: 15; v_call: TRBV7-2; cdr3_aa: CASSPTGGRNQPQHF; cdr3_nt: TGTGCCAGCAGCCCGACAGGGGGTAGGAATCAGCCCCAGCATTTT
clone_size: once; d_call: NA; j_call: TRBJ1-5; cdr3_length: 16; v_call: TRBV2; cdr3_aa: CASALTASTAAGPQHF; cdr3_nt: TGTGCCAGCGCCCTCACAGCATCGACGGCCGCTGGGCCCCAGCATTTT
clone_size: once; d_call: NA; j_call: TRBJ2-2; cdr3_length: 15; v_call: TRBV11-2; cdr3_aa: CASSLGQGPTGELFF; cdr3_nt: TGTGCCAGCAGCTTAGGGCAGGGTCCGACCGGGGAGCTGTTTTTT
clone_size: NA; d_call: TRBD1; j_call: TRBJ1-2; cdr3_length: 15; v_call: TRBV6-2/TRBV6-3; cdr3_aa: CASSYRTGDRYGYTF; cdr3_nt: TGTGCCAGCAGTTACCGGACAGGGGATCGCTATGGCTACACCTTC
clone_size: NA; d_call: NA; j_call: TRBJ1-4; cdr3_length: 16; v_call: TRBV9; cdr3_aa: CASSVAPRTVNEKLFF; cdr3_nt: TGTGCCAGCAGCGTAGCACCGAGGACAGTCAATGAAAAACTGTTTTTT
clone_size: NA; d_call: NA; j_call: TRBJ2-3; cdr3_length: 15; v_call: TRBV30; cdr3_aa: CAWSLVGRGTDTQYF; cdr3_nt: TGTGCCTGGAGCCTCGTGGGTAGAGGGACAGATACGCAGTATTTT
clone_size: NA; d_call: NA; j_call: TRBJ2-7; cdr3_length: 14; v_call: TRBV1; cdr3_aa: CTSSQGETPYEQYF; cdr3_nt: TGCACCAGCAGCCAAGGGGAGACCCCATACGAGCAGTACTTC
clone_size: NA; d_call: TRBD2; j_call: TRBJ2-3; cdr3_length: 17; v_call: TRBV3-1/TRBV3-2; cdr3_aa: CASSQERTSGRGDTQYF; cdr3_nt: TGTGCCAGCAGCCAAGAACGGACTAGCGGGAGAGGCGATACGCAGTATTTT
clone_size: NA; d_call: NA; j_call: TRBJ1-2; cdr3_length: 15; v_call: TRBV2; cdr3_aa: CASSPEMVSPYGYTF; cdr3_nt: TGTGCCAGCAGCCCAGAAATGGTATCTCCCTATGGCTACACCTTC
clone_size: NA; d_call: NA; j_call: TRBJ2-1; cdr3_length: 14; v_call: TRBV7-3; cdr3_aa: CASSSASAGGEQFF; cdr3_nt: TGTGCCAGCAGCTCGGCTTCCGCCGGGGGTGAGCAGTTCTTC
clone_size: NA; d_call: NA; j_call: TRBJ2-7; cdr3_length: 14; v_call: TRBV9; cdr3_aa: CASSVAEGFYEQYF; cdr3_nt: TGTGCCAGCAGCGTAGCGGAGGGGTTCTACGAGCAGTACTTC
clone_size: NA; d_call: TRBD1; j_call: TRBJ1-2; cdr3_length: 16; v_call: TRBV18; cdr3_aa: CASSPGLTGGDYGYTF; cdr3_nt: TGTGCCAGCTCACCAGGTTTAACAGGGGGCGACTATGGCTACACCTTC
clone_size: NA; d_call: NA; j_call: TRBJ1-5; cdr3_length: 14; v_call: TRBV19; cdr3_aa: CASTSGGSNQPQHF; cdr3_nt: TGTGCCAGTACCTCGGGGGGTAGCAATCAGCCCCAGCATTTT
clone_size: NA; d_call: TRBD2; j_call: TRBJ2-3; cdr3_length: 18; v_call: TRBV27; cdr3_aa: CASSFVASGGAGTDTQYF; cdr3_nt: TGTGCCAGCAGTTTTGTGGCTAGCGGGGGGGCGGGCACAGATACGCAGTATTTT
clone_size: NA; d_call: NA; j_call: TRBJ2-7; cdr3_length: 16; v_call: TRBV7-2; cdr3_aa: CASSPPFLAVSYEQYF; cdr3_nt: TGTGCCAGCAGCCCCCCTTTCTTGGCGGTCTCCTACGAGCAGTACTTC
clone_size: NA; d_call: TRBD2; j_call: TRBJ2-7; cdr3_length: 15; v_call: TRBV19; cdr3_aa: CASSMVARGWDEQYF; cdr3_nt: TGTGCCAGTAGTATGGTGGCGCGGGGGTGGGACGAGCAGTACTTC
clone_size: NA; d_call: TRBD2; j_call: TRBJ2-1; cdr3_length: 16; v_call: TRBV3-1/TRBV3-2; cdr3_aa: CASSQEGLAVNNEQFF; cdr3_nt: TGTGCCAGCAGCCAAGAAGGTCTAGCGGTAAACAATGAGCAGTTCTTC
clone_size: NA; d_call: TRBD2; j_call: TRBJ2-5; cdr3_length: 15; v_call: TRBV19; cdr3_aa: CASSTERLAGETQYF; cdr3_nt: TGTGCCAGTAGTACCGAACGACTAGCGGGGGAGACCCAGTACTTC
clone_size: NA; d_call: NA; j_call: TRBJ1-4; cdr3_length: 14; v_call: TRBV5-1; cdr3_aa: CASSLGQINEKLFF; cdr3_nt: TGCGCCAGCAGCTTGGGCCAGATTAATGAAAAACTGTTTTTT
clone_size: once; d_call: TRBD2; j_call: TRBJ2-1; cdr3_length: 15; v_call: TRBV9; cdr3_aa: CASSVAGASYNEQFF; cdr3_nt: TGTGCCAGCAGCGTGGCGGGAGCCTCCTACAATGAGCAGTTCTTC
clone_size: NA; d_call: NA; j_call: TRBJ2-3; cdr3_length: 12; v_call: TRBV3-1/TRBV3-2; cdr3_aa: CASSTGADTQYF; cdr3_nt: TGTGCCAGCAGTACGGGGGCAGATACGCAGTATTTT
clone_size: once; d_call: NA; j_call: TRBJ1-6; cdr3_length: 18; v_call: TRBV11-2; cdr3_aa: CASSLGDTWGSYNSPLHF; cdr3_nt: TGTGCCAGCAGCTTAGGGGACACCTGGGGCTCCTATAATTCACCCCTCCACTTT